This T cell receptor beta chain was recovered during a study of OX40 agonist ivuxolimab in advanced cancers. This table comes from immunoSEQ multiplex PCR, and its TCRdb copy is limited to in-frame clones, with some not included. The table shows 70,000 to 80,000 clones, with about 89% occurring only once. Per the germline V gene, CDR1 is GTSNPN and CDR2 is SVGIG (reference sequence). V shed 2 bases and J shed 3 bases, with 11 bases lying between them. This CDR3 has 14 residues. This clonotype was obtained from an adult with an advanced solid tumor such as melanoma, head and neck, liver or kidney cancer. The sequenced sample was CD4+ or CD8+ T cells sorted from blood, obtained in a trial of the OX40 agonist ivuxolimab. The chain has TRBV30 and TRBJ1-5; D is uncertain. Here the CDR3 reads CAWSLDGANQPQHF. The CDR3 nucleotides are TGTGCCTGGAGTCTCGACGGAGCCAATCAGCCCCAGCATTTT.